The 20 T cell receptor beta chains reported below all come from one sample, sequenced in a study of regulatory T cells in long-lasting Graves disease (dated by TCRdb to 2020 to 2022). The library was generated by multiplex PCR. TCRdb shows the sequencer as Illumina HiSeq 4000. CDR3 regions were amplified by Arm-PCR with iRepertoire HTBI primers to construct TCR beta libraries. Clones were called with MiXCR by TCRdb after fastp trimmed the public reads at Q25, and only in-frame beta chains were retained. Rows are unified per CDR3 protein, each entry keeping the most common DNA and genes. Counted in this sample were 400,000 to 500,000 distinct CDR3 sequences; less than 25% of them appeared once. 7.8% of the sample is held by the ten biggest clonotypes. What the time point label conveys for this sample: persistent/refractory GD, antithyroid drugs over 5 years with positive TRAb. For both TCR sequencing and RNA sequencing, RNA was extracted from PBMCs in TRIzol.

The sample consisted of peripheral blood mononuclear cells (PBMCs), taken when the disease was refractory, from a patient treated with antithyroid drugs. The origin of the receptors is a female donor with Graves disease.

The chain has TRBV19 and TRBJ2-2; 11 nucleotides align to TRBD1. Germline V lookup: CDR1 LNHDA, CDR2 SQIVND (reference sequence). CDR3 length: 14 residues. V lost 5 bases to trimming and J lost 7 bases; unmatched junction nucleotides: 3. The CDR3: CASSWTGGVGELFF. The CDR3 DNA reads TGTGCCAGTAGTTGGACAGGGGGCGTCGGGGAGCTGTTTTTT.

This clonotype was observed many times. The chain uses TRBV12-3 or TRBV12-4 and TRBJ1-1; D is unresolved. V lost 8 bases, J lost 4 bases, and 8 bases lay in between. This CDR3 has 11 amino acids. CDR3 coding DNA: TGTGCCAGCCGGGTCTTCACTGAAGCTTTCTTT. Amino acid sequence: CASRVFTEAFF.

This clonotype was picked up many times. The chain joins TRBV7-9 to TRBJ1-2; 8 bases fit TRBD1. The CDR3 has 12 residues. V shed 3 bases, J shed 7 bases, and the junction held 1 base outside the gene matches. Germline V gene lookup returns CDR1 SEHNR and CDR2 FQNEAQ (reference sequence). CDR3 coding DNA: TGTGCCAGCAGCTTCACAGGGGGTGGCTACACCTTC. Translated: CASSFTGGGYTF.

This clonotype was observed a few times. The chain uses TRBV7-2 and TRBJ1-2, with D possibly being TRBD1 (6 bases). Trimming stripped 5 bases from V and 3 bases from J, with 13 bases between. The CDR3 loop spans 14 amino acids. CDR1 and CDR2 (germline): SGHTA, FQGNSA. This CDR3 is CASSLVEGDYGYTF. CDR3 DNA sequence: TGTGCCAGCAGCCTCGTGGAGGGGGACTATGGCTACACCTTC.

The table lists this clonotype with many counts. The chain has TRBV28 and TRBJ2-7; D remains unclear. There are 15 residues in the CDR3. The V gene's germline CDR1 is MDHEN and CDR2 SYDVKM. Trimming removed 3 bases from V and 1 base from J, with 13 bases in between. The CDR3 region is CASSFDHRGSYEQYF. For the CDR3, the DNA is TGTGCCAGCAGTTTCGATCATCGAGGATCCTACGAGCAGTACTTC.

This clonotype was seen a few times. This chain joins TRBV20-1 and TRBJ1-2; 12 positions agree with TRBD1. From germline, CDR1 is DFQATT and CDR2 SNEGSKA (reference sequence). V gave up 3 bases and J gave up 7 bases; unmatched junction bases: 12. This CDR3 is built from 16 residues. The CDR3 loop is CSASRGRGQGALGYTF. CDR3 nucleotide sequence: TGCAGTGCTAGTCGAGGCCGGGGACAGGGGGCGCTTGGCTACACCTTC.

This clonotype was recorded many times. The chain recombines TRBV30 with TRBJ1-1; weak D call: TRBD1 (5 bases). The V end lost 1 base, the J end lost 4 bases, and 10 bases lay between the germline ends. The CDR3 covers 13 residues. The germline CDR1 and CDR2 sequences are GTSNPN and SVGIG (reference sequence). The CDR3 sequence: CAWSATGPTEAFF. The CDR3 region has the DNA TGTGCCTGGAGTGCCACAGGTCCCACTGAAGCTTTCTTT.

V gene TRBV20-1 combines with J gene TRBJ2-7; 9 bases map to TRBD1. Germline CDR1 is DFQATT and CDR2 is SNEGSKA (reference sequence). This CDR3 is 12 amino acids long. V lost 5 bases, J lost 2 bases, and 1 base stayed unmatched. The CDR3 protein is CSAWDRAYEQYF. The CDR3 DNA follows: TGCAGTGCTTGGGACAGGGCCTACGAGCAGTACTTC.

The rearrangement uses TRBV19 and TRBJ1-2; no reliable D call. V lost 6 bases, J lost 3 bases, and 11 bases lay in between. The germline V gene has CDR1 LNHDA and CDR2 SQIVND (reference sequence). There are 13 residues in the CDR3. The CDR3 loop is CASSRFRDYGYTF. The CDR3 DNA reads TGTGCCAGTAGCAGATTCCGGGACTATGGCTACACCTTC.

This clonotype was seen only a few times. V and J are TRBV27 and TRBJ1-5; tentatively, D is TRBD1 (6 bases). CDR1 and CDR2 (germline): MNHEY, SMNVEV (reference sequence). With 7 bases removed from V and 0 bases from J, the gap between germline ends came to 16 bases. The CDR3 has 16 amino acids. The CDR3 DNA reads TGTGCCAGCACCAAGCTGACAGGTCTTAGCAATCAGCCCCAGCATTTT. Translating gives CASTKLTGLSNQPQHF.

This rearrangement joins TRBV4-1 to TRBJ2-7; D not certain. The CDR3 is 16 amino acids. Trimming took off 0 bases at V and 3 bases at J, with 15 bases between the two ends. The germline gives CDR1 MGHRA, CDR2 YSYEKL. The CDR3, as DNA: TGCGCCAGCAGCCAAGAAAGGACCGCGAACCACTACGAGCAGTACTTC. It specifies CASSQERTANHYEQYF.

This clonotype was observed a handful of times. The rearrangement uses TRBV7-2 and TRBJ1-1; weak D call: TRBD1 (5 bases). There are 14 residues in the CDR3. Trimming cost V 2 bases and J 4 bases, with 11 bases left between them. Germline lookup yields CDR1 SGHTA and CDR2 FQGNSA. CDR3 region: CASSLQGSSTEAFF. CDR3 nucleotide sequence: TGTGCCAGCAGCTTACAGGGTTCAAGCACTGAAGCTTTCTTT.

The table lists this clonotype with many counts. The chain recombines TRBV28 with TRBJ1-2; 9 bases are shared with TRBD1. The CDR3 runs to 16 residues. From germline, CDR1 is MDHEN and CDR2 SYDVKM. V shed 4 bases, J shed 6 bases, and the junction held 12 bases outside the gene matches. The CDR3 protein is CASSSPYRGRLDGYTF. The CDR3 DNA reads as TGTGCCAGCAGTTCCCCCTACAGGGGGCGCTTGGATGGCTACACCTTC.

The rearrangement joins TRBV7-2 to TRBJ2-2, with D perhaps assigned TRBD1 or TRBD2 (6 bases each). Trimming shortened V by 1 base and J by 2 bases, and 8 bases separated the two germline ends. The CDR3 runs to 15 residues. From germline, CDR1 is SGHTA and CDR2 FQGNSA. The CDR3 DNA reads TGTGCCAGCAGCTTAGACGGGGGCAACACCGGGGAGCTGTTTTTT. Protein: CASSLDGGNTGELFF.

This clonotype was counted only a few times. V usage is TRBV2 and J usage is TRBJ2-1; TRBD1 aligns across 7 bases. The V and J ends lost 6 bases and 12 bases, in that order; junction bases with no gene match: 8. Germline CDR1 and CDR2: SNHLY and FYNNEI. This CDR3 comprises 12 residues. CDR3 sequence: CASRAGTEWQFF. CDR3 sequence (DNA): TGTGCCAGCAGAGCCGGGACAGAGTGGCAGTTCTTC.

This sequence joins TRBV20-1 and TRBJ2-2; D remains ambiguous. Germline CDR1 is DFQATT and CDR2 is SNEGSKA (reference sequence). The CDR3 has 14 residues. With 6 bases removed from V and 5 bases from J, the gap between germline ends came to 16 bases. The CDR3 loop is CSASDWTETGELFF. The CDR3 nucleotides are TGCAGTGCCTCCGACTGGACGGAAACCGGGGAGCTGTTTTTT.

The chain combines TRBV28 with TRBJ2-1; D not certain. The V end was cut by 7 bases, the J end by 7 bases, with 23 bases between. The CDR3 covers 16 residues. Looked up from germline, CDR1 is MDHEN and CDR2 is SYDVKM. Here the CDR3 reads CASNPPPPGKDNEQFF. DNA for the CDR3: TGTGCCAGCAACCCGCCTCCCCCAGGAAAGGATAATGAGCAGTTCTTC.

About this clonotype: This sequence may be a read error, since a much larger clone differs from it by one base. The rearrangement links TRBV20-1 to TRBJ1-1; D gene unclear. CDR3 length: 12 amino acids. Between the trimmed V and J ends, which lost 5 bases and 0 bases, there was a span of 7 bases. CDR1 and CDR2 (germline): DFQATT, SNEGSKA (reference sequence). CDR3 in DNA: TGCAGTGCTGGGGATATGAACACTGAAGCTTTCTTT. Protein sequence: CSAGDMNTEAFF.

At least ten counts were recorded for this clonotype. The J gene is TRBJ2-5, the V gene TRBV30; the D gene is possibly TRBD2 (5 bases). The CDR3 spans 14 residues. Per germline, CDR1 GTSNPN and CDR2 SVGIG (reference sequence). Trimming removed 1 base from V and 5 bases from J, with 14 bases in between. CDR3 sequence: CAWSGGSTGETQYF. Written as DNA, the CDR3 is TGTGCCTGGAGTGGGGGTAGCACGGGGGAGACCCAGTACTTC.

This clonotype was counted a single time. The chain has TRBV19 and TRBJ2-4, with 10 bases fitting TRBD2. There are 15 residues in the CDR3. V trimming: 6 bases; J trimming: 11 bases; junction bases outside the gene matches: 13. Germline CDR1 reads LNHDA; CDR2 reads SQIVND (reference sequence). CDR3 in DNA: TGTGCCAGTAGCACTTTAACCGGGACTAGCGCCTTTCAGTACTTC. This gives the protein CASSTLTGTSAFQYF. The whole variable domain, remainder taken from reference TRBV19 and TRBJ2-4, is DGGITQSPKYLFRKEGQNVTLSCEQNLNHDAMYWYRQDPGQGLRLIYYSQIVNDFQKGDIAEGYSVSREKKESFPLTVTSAQKNPTAFYLCASSTLTGTSAFQYFGAGTRLSVL.